These 17 T cell receptor beta chains were all obtained from the same sample, sequenced in a study of T cells in Graves' hyperthyroidism and ophthalmopathy. Researchers took RNA transcripts and amplified the TCR beta CDR3 regions from them. The HTBI primer set drove a first-round RT-PCR of the TCR CDR3. TCRdb passed the multiplex PCR reads through MiXCR, listing each CDR3 protein once. Of roughly 500,000 distinct CDR3 sequences in the sample, roughly a quarter are singletons; the top ten hold over 9%. The sequencing sample was made of blood. Source of these receptors: a woman aged 25 to 39 with Graves' ophthalmopathy.

This clonotype was seen repeatedly, ten times or more. This chain uses TRBV19 with TRBJ1-2; perhaps TRBD1 as D (5 bases). The CDR3 consists of 15 residues. V lost 3 bases, J lost 4 bases, and 15 bases lay in between. Per the germline V gene, CDR1 is LNHDA and CDR2 is SQIVND (reference sequence). CDR3 residues: CASSIDTGGVYGYTF. As DNA, the CDR3 is TGTGCCAGTAGTATTGACACCGGGGGAGTCTATGGCTACACCTTC.

This clonotype has more than one count but fewer than ten. The chain has TRBV5-4 and TRBJ2-7, with D perhaps matching TRBD1 (5 bases). The germline V and J ends were trimmed by 3 bases and 2 bases, with 18 bases remaining between them. CDR1 SGHNT and CDR2 YYREEE come from the germline V gene (reference sequence). This CDR3 is 16 amino acids long. CDR3 sequence: CASSSAVGASTYEQYF. The CDR3 DNA reads TGTGCCAGCAGCTCAGCTGTAGGGGCCTCTACCTACGAGCAGTACTTC.

This chain connects TRBV5-1 to TRBJ1-5; a weak D match, TRBD1 (5 bases). Trimming took 6 bases from V and 0 from J, leaving 13 bases between them. Germline loops: CDR1 SGHRS, CDR2 YFSETQ. The CDR3 runs to 15 residues. CDR3: CASTTDGASNQPQHF. CDR3 nucleotide sequence: TGCGCCAGCACCACTGACGGGGCTAGCAATCAGCCCCAGCATTTT.

The chain has TRBV10-3 and TRBJ2-7; D gene uncertain. This CDR3 is built from 14 residues. Germline V gene data show CDR1 as ENHRY and CDR2 as SYGVKD. V gave up 3 bases and J gave up 0 bases, with 9 bases separating them. The CDR3 here is CAISEGRRSYEQYF. The DNA for the CDR3 is TGTGCCATCAGTGAAGGACGTCGCTCCTACGAGCAGTACTTC.

Turning to this clonotype: A much bigger clone sits one base away, suggesting this may be a read error. The CDR3 coding sequence is TGTGCCAGCCGAGTAGGGCCAGCCACTGAAGCTTGCTTT. Translation gives CASRVGPATEACF. The V and J genes are TRBV6-1 and TRBJ1-1; D ambiguous. Germline assignment: CDR1 MNHNS and CDR2 SASEGT. The CDR3 loop spans 13 amino acids.

Regarding this clonotype: This may arise from a read error, as a much more abundant clone is one base away. V gene TRBV12-3 or TRBV12-4 combines with J gene TRBJ2-2; D is unclear. CDR3 length: 13 residues. The CDR3 region is CVSSFFEAGELFF. The DNA for the CDR3 is TGTGTCAGCAGTTTTTTTGAGGCCGGGGAGCTGTTTTTT.

V is TRBV6-1 and J is TRBJ1-1; D ambiguous. Deletions cut 1 base from V and 6 bases from J, with 9 bases between. Germline CDR1 is MNHNS and CDR2 is SASEGT. This CDR3 region has 13 residues. This CDR3 reads CASSEVSDAEAFF. CDR3 bases: TGTGCCAGCAGTGAAGTCAGTGACGCTGAAGCTTTCTTT.

CDR3 sequence: CASSVAAQNTEAFF. The CDR3 DNA reads TGTGCCAGCAGCGTAGCGGCCCAGAACACTGAAGCTTTCTTT. The chain uses TRBV9 and TRBJ1-1; no firm D call. This CDR3 is 14 amino acids long. Looked up from germline, CDR1 is SGDLS and CDR2 is YYNGEE. Trimming took off 0 bases at V and 1 base at J, with 7 bases between the two ends.

The chain uses TRBV6-5 and TRBJ1-5; D gene uncertain. Per germline, CDR1 MNHEY and CDR2 SVGAGI. The CDR3 is made up of 16 amino acids. V was cut by 4 bases and J by 2 bases, with 15 bases left in between. The CDR3 bases are TGTGCCAGCAGTTGGGTCAGAGGAGTGGGCAATCAGCCCCAGCATTTT. Its protein is CASSWVRGVGNQPQHF.

This clonotype was counted a single time. This chain joins TRBV7-2 and TRBJ2-5; the D is unclear. The CDR3 is 12 amino acids. Trimming took off 4 bases at V and 3 bases at J, with 6 bases between the two ends. Germline values: CDR1 SGHTA, CDR2 FQGNSA. CDR3 bases: TGTGCCAGCAGCTCTCCAAAAGAGACCCAGTACTTC. Amino acid sequence: CASSSPKETQYF. Full variable domain (rest looked up from reference TRBV7-2 and TRBJ2-5): GAGVSQSPSNKVTEKGKDVELRCDPISGHTALYWYRQSLGQGLEFLIYFQGNSAPDKSGLPSDRFSAERTGGSVSTLTIQRTQQEDSAVYLCASSSPKETQYFGPGTRLLVL.

This clonotype was detected ten times or more. The rearrangement uses TRBV7-8 and TRBJ1-5; perhaps TRBD1 as D (5 bases). CDR1 and CDR2 from the germline V gene are SGHVS and FQNEAQ. Trimming shortened V by 1 base and J by 5 bases, and 12 bases separated the two germline ends. The CDR3 consists of 15 residues. CDR3 nucleotide sequence: TGTGCCAGCAGCTTAGGAGAGGGGACCCATCAGCCCCAGCATTTT. Residues: CASSLGEGTHQPQHF.

The rearrangement links TRBV25-1 to TRBJ2-7, with TRBD1 matching 7 bases. Trimming at V came to 5 bases and at J to 5 bases, leaving 21 bases not matched to a gene. This CDR3 is 18 amino acids long. Germline-derived CDR1 and CDR2 are MGHDK and SYGVNS. CDR3 sequence (DNA): TGTGCCAGCAGTTACAAAATTATCCAACAGGGGAGTTCGGACGAGCAGTACTTC. This gives the protein CASSYKIIQQGSSDEQYF.

V gene TRBV6-1 combines with J gene TRBJ2-2, with 9 bases matching TRBD1. This CDR3 spans 15 amino acids. CDR1 is MNHNS and CDR2 is SASEGT in the germline V gene. Germline trimming cut 6 bases from V and 7 bases from J; bases unmatched to any gene: 9. Here the CDR3 reads CASSPRDRVGGELFF. CDR3 in DNA: TGTGCCAGCAGCCCCCGGGACAGGGTCGGCGGGGAGCTGTTTTTT.

This clonotype appeared a few times. The V gene is TRBV6-1, the J gene TRBJ1-2; 7 nucleotides align to TRBD1. Germline CDR1 is MNHNS and CDR2 is SASEGT. The CDR3 totals 15 residues. The V segment lost 7 bases and the J segment 8 bases; nucleotides outside the gene matches: 16. The CDR3 is CASKPGQLLGEGYTF. CDR3 DNA: TGTGCCAGCAAACCGGGACAGTTACTCGGAGAGGGCTACACCTTC.

Turning to this clonotype: One base away lies a much larger clone, so this may be a sequencing read error. V usage is TRBV7-6 and J usage is TRBJ2-2; D may match TRBD1 or TRBD2 (6 bases each). The length of the CDR3 is 15 residues. Trimming left V 5 bases short and J 3 bases short, with 13 bases between. Germline assignment: CDR1 SGHVS and CDR2 FNYEAQ. The CDR3 sequence: CASSRGTPDTGELFF. The DNA for the CDR3 is TGTGCCAGCAGCCGCGGGACACCGGACACCGGGGAGCTGTTTTTT.

The rearrangement links TRBV12-3 or TRBV12-4 to TRBJ1-1; unclear D gene. The CDR3 contains 12 residues. Trimming stripped 3 bases from V and 6 bases from J, with 8 bases between. Here the CDR3 reads CASSFALPEAFF. The CDR3 DNA reads TGTGCCAGCAGTTTCGCGCTTCCTGAAGCTTTCTTT.

This clonotype occurred a few times. V gene TRBV19 combines with J gene TRBJ1-3; unclear D gene. Trimming left V 3 bases short and J 0 bases short, with 6 bases between. CDR3 length: 14 residues. CDR1 and CDR2 from the germline V gene are LNHDA and SQIVND (reference sequence). The CDR3 region is CASSIPDSGNTIYF. The CDR3 region has the DNA TGTGCCAGTAGTATCCCCGACTCTGGAAACACCATATATTTT.